This TCR beta chain was documented in a study of T cell changes during pregnancy in multiple sclerosis. Repertoires were generated with immunoSEQ multiplex PCR, while TCRdb's copy carries only in-frame clones and drops some. This table holds 30,000 to 40,000 clones, roughly nine tenths found once. The V end was cut by 0 bases, the J end by 4 bases, with 9 bases between. Germline CDR1 and CDR2: MNHEY and SVGAGI. The CDR3 length is 14 residues. Specimen: CD4+ T cells from peripheral blood mononuclear cells, collected after pregnancy. This chain uses TRBV6-5 with TRBJ1-1; TRBD1 might be the D (6 bases). The receptor was derived from a female donor in good health, enrolled as a control in a pregnancy study. In DNA form, the CDR3 reads TGTGCCAGCAGTTACTCGGGGGCCAGCACTGAAGCTTTCTTT. Its protein is CASSYSGASTEAFF.